The 27 T cell receptor beta chains below come from one sample, sequenced in a study of shared clonotypes between healthy human individuals. Sequencing was performed with immunoSEQ multiplex PCR; in TCRdb, only in-frame clones are kept and a portion is missing. The sample shows about 1.1 million clones, 77% of them seen only once. What was sequenced was memory CD4+ T cells from PBMCs. Subset: CD45RA-negative fraction. The source is a man younger than 35 in good health. Some clones in this sample may be carry-over from other donors' samples.

The count of this clone is one. This chain links TRBV2 with TRBJ2-3; D is tentatively TRBD1 or TRBD2 (5 bases each). This CDR3 contains 12 residues. CDR1 and CDR2 (germline): SNHLY, FYNNEI. Trimming cost V 6 bases and J 6 bases, with 10 bases left between them. CDR3 DNA sequence: TGTGCCAGCAGGGGGCGCGGGGATACGCAGTATTTT. This encodes CASRGRGDTQYF.

At least ten counts were recorded for this clone. The chain is built from TRBV28 and TRBJ2-3; D gene ambiguous. CDR1 is MDHEN and CDR2 is SYDVKM in the germline V gene. This CDR3 has 17 amino acids. V lost 6 bases to trimming and J lost 2 bases, with 21 bases between them. CDR3 coding DNA: TGTGCCAGCAGGCAACGCGCCTACCTAATACCCACAGATACGCAGTATTTT. Amino acids: CASRQRAYLIPTDTQYF.

V is TRBV4-1 and J is TRBJ2-5; TRBD2 matches 9 bases. The CDR3 sequence is 15 residues long. The junction had 6 bases not matched to a gene; V was cut back by 2 bases and J by 5 bases. The germline gives CDR1 MGHRA, CDR2 YSYEKL. The CDR3, as DNA: TGCGCCAGCAGCCAATCGGCGGGAGGGCCGGAGACCCAGTACTTC. Encoded protein: CASSQSAGGPETQYF.

The V and J genes are TRBV30 and TRBJ1-2; 7 bases line up with TRBD1. V lost 7 bases, J lost 8 bases, and 7 bases stayed unmatched. This CDR3 has 11 amino acids. The germline CDR1 and CDR2 sequences are GTSNPN and SVGIG (reference sequence). CDR3 coding DNA: TGTGCCTCTGGGACAGCCAGGGGCTACACCTTC. Translated, it gives CASGTARGYTF. Full variable domain (missing parts from reference TRBV30 and TRBJ1-2): SQTIHQWPATLVQPVGSPLSLECTVEGTSNPNLYWYRQAAGRGLQLLFYSVGIGQISSEVPQNLSASRPQDRQFILSSKKLLLSDSGFYLCASGTARGYTFGSGTRLTVV.

The V gene is TRBV30, the J gene TRBJ1-2; D might be TRBD1 (5 bases). V was cut by 2 bases and J by 7 bases, with 17 bases left in between. This CDR3 spans 14 amino acids. The germline V gene has CDR1 GTSNPN and CDR2 SVGIG (reference sequence). The CDR3 DNA is TGTGCCTGGAGTATCCTTGAAGTAACAGGTGGCTACACCTTC. This sequence encodes CAWSILEVTGGYTF.

The J gene is TRBJ1-4, the V gene TRBV9; TRBD1 matches 8 bases. Germline-derived CDR1 and CDR2 are SGDLS and YYNGEE. V lost 2 bases and J lost 4; bases outside the gene matches: 7. This CDR3 is 16 amino acids long. CDR3 coding DNA: TGTGCCAGCAGCGTTGACCGGGACAGGAGTAATGAAAAACTGTTTTTT. Amino acids: CASSVDRDRSNEKLFF.

The chain links TRBV4-2 to TRBJ2-2, with 11 bases that match TRBD2. V trimming: 4 bases; J trimming: 7 bases; junction bases outside the gene matches: 8. Germline V lookup: CDR1 LGHNA, CDR2 YNFKEQ. CDR3 size: 16 residues. The chain's CDR3 is CASSRLAGGPHGELFF. As DNA, the CDR3 is TGTGCCAGCAGCCGATTAGCGGGAGGGCCACACGGGGAGCTGTTTTTT.

The V gene is TRBV2, the J gene TRBJ2-7; 8 bases line up with TRBD2. The CDR3 consists of 16 residues. The V gene's germline CDR1 is SNHLY and CDR2 FYNNEI. The V gene end was trimmed by 8 bases and the J gene end by 6 bases; junction bases not matched to a gene: 18. CDR3 protein: CASVERERWSYGEQYF. Written as DNA, the CDR3 is TGTGCCAGCGTAGAGCGGGAGCGATGGAGTTACGGCGAGCAGTACTTC.

This clone was recorded a few times. This chain connects TRBV18 to TRBJ2-7; D is uncertain. The CDR3 is 13 residues long. Trimming pared 8 bases from V and 4 bases from J, leaving 15 bases between. CDR1 is KGHSH and CDR2 is LQKENI in the germline V gene. DNA for the CDR3: TGTGCCAGCGCCACCGTCGACAAATACGAGCAGTACTTC. It yields the protein CASATVDKYEQYF.

The rearrangement links TRBV27 to TRBJ1-2; TRBD1 agrees at 11 bases. This CDR3 is built from 15 residues. After removal of 6 bases from V and 6 bases from J, the junction contained 9 bases not matched to a gene. Germline V gives CDR1 MNHEY, CDR2 SMNVEV (reference sequence). The CDR3 protein is CASRPLWDRGNGYTF. The CDR3 DNA is TGTGCCAGCAGACCTCTTTGGGACAGGGGGAATGGCTACACCTTC.

As concerns this clone: Possible read error: a much larger clone is one base away. J is TRBJ2-5 and V is TRBV19; D ambiguous. The CDR3 is 11 residues long. Per germline, CDR1 LNHDA and CDR2 SQIVND (reference sequence). The ends were cut back, 3 bases at V and 1 base at J, with 0 bases in the middle. Here the CDR3 DNA reads TGTGCCAGTAGTATCCAAGAGACCCAGTACTTC. This encodes CASSIQETQYF.

The V call is TRBV18, the J call TRBJ2-7, with a possible D match to TRBD2 (7 bases). V shed 3 bases and J shed 5 bases, with 20 bases lying between them. The length of the CDR3 is 16 residues. Germline V gene sequence: CDR1 KGHSH, CDR2 LQKENI. The CDR3 DNA reads as TGTGCCAGCTCACCTGGCCCTTCGGGGGGCCCCCACGAGCAGTACTTC. This translates into CASSPGPSGGPHEQYF.

A few counts support this clone. V and J are TRBV10-3 and TRBJ2-7; 9 bases fit TRBD1. The CDR3 extends over 14 amino acids. Germline V lookup: CDR1 ENHRY, CDR2 SYGVKD. The junction had 9 bases not matched to a gene; V was cut back by 7 bases and J by 5 bases. The CDR3 bases are TGTGCCATCAACGCACCCGGACAGGGGAACGAGCAGTACTTC. Translating gives CAINAPGQGNEQYF.

The chain combines TRBV14 with TRBJ2-7; D not resolved. The length of the CDR3 is 13 residues. The V end was cut by 4 bases, the J end by 1 base, with 8 bases between. In germline, CDR1 is SGHDN, CDR2 FVKESK. The CDR3 region is CASSPGSSYEQYF. CDR3 nucleotide sequence: TGTGCCAGCAGCCCCGGTAGTTCCTACGAGCAGTACTTC.

The chain joins TRBV30 to TRBJ1-2; D is unclear. V lost 2 bases, J lost 5 bases, and 12 bases lay in between. CDR3 length equals 13 residues. CDR1 and CDR2 from the germline V gene are GTSNPN and SVGIG (reference sequence). The CDR3 sequence is CAWSREVLYGYTF. The CDR3, as DNA: TGTGCCTGGAGTAGGGAGGTTTTGTATGGCTACACCTTC. Using reference TRBV30 and TRBJ1-2 for the parts outside the CDR3, the full variable domain is SQTIHQWPATLVQPVGSPLSLECTVEGTSNPNLYWYRQAAGRGLQLLFYSVGIGQISSEVPQNLSASRPQDRQFILSSKKLLLSDSGFYLCAWSREVLYGYTFGSGTRLTVV.

This sequence joins TRBV5-4 and TRBJ2-1; D might be TRBD1 (5 bases). Looked up from germline, CDR1 is SGHNT and CDR2 is YYREEE (reference sequence). CDR3 size: 14 residues. Trimming pared 0 bases from V and 4 bases from J, leaving 8 bases between. The CDR3 reads CASSLGGRYNEQFF. In DNA, the CDR3 is TGTGCCAGCAGCTTGGGGGGCAGGTACAATGAGCAGTTCTTC.

The chain carries TRBV7-2 and TRBJ2-7, with 7 bases aligning to TRBD1. The CDR3 covers 14 residues. CDR1 is SGHTA, CDR2 FQGNSA, per germline. V lost 5 bases and J lost 2; bases outside the gene matches: 6. The CDR3 DNA follows: TGTGCCAGCAGCGCGCGGACAGGCCCCTACGAGCAGTACTTC. Encoded protein: CASSARTGPYEQYF.

This chain links TRBV7-9 with TRBJ2-7; D remains unclear. The CDR3 extends over 14 amino acids. The germline V gene has CDR1 SEHNR and CDR2 FQNEAQ (reference sequence). The V gene lost 1 base and the J gene lost 2 bases, with 9 bases spanning the gap. The DNA for the CDR3 is TGTGCCAGCAGCTTAGGTTCAAGTACCTACGAGCAGTACTTC. It encodes CASSLGSSTYEQYF.

This chain joins TRBV5-1 and TRBJ1-2, with unresolved D. This CDR3 is 13 amino acids long. Germline assignment: CDR1 SGHRS and CDR2 YFSETQ. Trimming removed 4 bases at V and 3 bases at J, with 10 bases between. The CDR3 region is CASSPARDYGYTF. The DNA of the CDR3 is TGCGCCAGCAGCCCCGCAAGGGACTATGGCTACACCTTC.

This chain links TRBV18 with TRBJ2-5; the D is unclear. The CDR3 has 14 amino acids. Trimming took 4 bases from V and 1 from J, leaving 10 bases between them. Germline V CDR1 and CDR2: KGHSH, LQKENI. CDR3 bases: TGTGCCAGCTCACAGACAAACCCCCAAGAGACCCAGTACTTC. This translates into CASSQTNPQETQYF.

The V call is TRBV7-2, the J call TRBJ2-3; a weak D match, TRBD1 (5 bases). V was clipped by 2 bases and J by 7 bases, with 16 bases between them. Germline loops: CDR1 SGHTA, CDR2 FQGNSA. The CDR3 loop spans 15 amino acids. CDR3 sequence: CASSLPRQGSNTQYF. DNA for the CDR3: TGTGCCAGCAGCTTACCCCGTCAGGGTTCAAATACGCAGTATTTT. The full variable domain, its missing parts supplied by reference TRBV7-2 and TRBJ2-3, is GAGVSQSPSNKVTEKGKDVELRCDPISGHTALYWYRQSLGQGLEFLIYFQGNSAPDKSGLPSDRFSAERTGGSVSTLTIQRTQQEDSAVYLCASSLPRQGSNTQYFGPGTRLTVL.

V and J are TRBV28 and TRBJ1-4; 10 bases align to TRBD1. CDR1 is MDHEN, CDR2 SYDVKM, per germline. The CDR3 extends over 17 amino acids. The ends lost 5 bases at V and 2 bases at J; junction bases unmatched: 8. This CDR3 reads CASSHRQGAGTNEKLFF. CDR3 sequence (DNA): TGTGCCAGCAGTCACCGACAGGGGGCTGGCACTAATGAAAAACTGTTTTTT. Drawing the rest from reference TRBV28 and TRBJ1-4, the complete variable domain is DVKVTQSSRYLVKRTGEKVFLECVQDMDHENMFWYRQDPGLGLRLIYFSYDVKMKEKGDIPEGYSVSREKKERFSLILESASTNQTSMYLCASSHRQGAGTNEKLFFGSGTQLSVL.

This clone was detected ten times or more. This chain's CDR3 is CASSLAAGTGRNEQYF. CDR3 DNA: TGTGCCAGCAGCTTGGCCGCCGGGACGGGTAGGAACGAGCAGTACTTC. The chain links TRBV5-4 to TRBJ2-7; the D call may be TRBD1 or TRBD2 (5 bases each). Trimming left V 0 bases short and J 5 bases short, with 18 bases between. There are 16 residues in the CDR3. Germline V gene sequence: CDR1 SGHNT, CDR2 YYREEE (reference sequence).

V gene TRBV7-9 combines with J gene TRBJ2-1; D ambiguous. Trimming pared 3 bases from V and 4 bases from J, leaving 19 bases between. Germline V CDR1 and CDR2: SEHNR, FQNEAQ (reference sequence). The CDR3 is 17 residues long. The CDR3: CASSFYLSARAYNEQFF. The CDR3 DNA sequence: TGTGCCAGCAGCTTCTATCTCTCAGCGCGAGCTTACAATGAGCAGTTCTTC.

The chain carries TRBV5-1 and TRBJ1-2; possibly TRBD1 for D (5 bases). V was pared by 5 bases and J by 0 bases, with 11 bases between. The CDR3 has 14 residues. Germline V gives CDR1 SGHRS, CDR2 YFSETQ. CDR3 in amino acids: CASSRDVANYGYTF. The CDR3 DNA is TGCGCCAGCAGTCGGGACGTAGCTAACTATGGCTACACCTTC.

This sequence joins TRBV28 and TRBJ2-7; tentative D call: TRBD1 (5 bases). The germline gives CDR1 MDHEN, CDR2 SYDVKM. This CDR3 is 13 amino acids long. V shed 1 base and J shed 3 bases, with 7 bases lying between them. The CDR3 DNA follows: TGTGCCAGCAGTTTATCAGGGTACTACGAGCAGTACTTC. It encodes CASSLSGYYEQYF.

The genes are TRBV25-1 and TRBJ2-5; either TRBD1 or TRBD2 may supply D (5 bases each). This CDR3 is built from 14 residues. V was cut by 5 bases and J by 1 base, with 11 bases left in between. CDR1 MGHDK and CDR2 SYGVNS come from the germline V gene. The CDR3 spells CASSYPGAQETQYF. DNA of the CDR3: TGTGCCAGCAGTTATCCCGGGGCCCAAGAGACCCAGTACTTC.